Below, 24 T cell receptor beta chains from the same sample are listed, as sequenced in a study of blood T cell repertoires in COVID-19 (TCRdb year 2020). The library relied on the immunoSEQ multiplex PCR assay. Imported from immuneACCESS, the table was reduced by TCRdb to in-frame sequences with V and J called. These copies leave out some clones; in studies compared against another copy, an unresolved V gene accounts for under half, and the cause of the remainder is not known. The sample table contains approximately 130,000 clones; only one count was recorded for roughly 90% of them. The top ten clones comprise 6.5% to 9% of the sample. The specimen sequenced was peripheral blood. These receptors all stem from a man in his fifties or sixties with acute or convalescent COVID-19.

V is TRBV6-5 and J is TRBJ1-5; D possibly corresponds to TRBD1 (6 bases). This CDR3 has 14 residues. With 6 bases removed from V and 6 bases from J, the gap between germline ends came to 15 bases. The germline V gene has CDR1 MNHEY and CDR2 SVGAGI. CDR3 in amino acids: CASRSTGTGQPQHF. In DNA form, the CDR3 reads TGTGCCAGCAGATCAACAGGGACGGGTCAGCCCCAGCATTTT.

The rearrangement uses TRBV12-3 or TRBV12-4 and TRBJ2-5; no definite D call. CDR3 length: 13 residues. V dropped 7 bases and J dropped 0 bases, with 9 bases sitting between them. The CDR3 is CASTSLYQETQYF. The CDR3 DNA reads as TGTGCCAGCACGTCTCTGTACCAAGAGACCCAGTACTTC.

The rearrangement links TRBV19 to TRBJ1-5; 7 nucleotides match TRBD1. Trimming took 7 bases from V and 2 from J; bases not matched to a gene: 11. CDR1 and CDR2 from the germline V gene are LNHDA and SQIVND (reference sequence). This CDR3 spans 16 amino acids. The CDR3 sequence: CASKDRAVSGNQPQHF. CDR3 coding DNA: TGTGCCAGTAAAGACAGGGCTGTCTCCGGCAATCAGCCCCAGCATTTT.

This clone was counted a single time. This chain uses TRBV5-4 with TRBJ2-2, with TRBD1 matching over 8 bases. Germline CDR1 reads SGHNT; CDR2 reads YYREEE (reference sequence). The CDR3 extends over 16 amino acids. V lost 4 bases and J lost 7; bases outside the gene matches: 12. CDR3: CASSAGQGRVGGELFF. Here the CDR3 DNA reads TGTGCCAGCAGCGCAGGACAGGGACGGGTTGGCGGGGAGCTGTTTTTT.

This chain uses TRBV30 with TRBJ1-2, with 9 bases lining up with TRBD1. Germline V gene sequence: CDR1 GTSNPN, CDR2 SVGIG (reference sequence). V shed 3 bases and J 8 bases; nucleotides not matched to a gene: 4. CDR3 size: 12 residues. CDR3 loop: CAWRWTGAGYTF. As DNA, the CDR3 is TGTGCCTGGAGGTGGACAGGGGCCGGCTACACCTTC. The entire variable domain, with the rest obtained from reference TRBV30 and TRBJ1-2, is as follows: SQTIHQWPATLVQPVGSPLSLECTVEGTSNPNLYWYRQAAGRGLQLLFYSVGIGQISSEVPQNLSASRPQDRQFILSSKKLLLSDSGFYLCAWRWTGAGYTFGSGTRLTVV.

The V gene is TRBV18, the J gene TRBJ1-4, with TRBD1 as a possible D gene (5 bases). The germline V gene has CDR1 KGHSH and CDR2 LQKENI. Trimming removed 6 bases at V and 0 bases at J, with 17 bases between. The CDR3 loop spans 17 amino acids. The CDR3 here is CASSRSAGGATNEKLFF. The CDR3 DNA follows: TGTGCCAGCTCCCGCTCGGCGGGAGGGGCAACTAATGAAAAACTGTTTTTT. Together with reference TRBV18 and TRBJ1-4, the CDR3 gives the full variable domain: NAGVMQNPRHLVRRRGQEARLRCSPMKGHSHVYWYRQLPEEGLKFMVYLQKENIIDESGMPKERFSAEFPKEGPSILRIQQVVRGDSAAYFCASSRSAGGATNEKLFFGSGTQLSVL.

The chain links TRBV9 to TRBJ2-7; tentative D call: TRBD2 (6 bases). In germline, CDR1 is SGDLS, CDR2 YYNGEE. This CDR3 is built from 16 residues. V lost 0 bases and J lost 10, with 23 bases in between. The CDR3 loop is CASSVVDGAGKTKQYF. In nucleotides, the CDR3 is TGTGCCAGCAGCGTAGTAGACGGGGCGGGAAAGACGAAACAGTACTTC.

This clone was seen only a few times. Additional DNA sequences in this sample encode the identical CDR3. The chain links TRBV4-3 to TRBJ2-3, with 7 bases identical to TRBD1. The CDR3 runs 15 residues. The J segment lost 4 bases and the V segment lost 0 bases, leaving 4 bases of the junction unmatched. Germline V gene sequence: CDR1 LGHNA, CDR2 YSLEER. The CDR3 DNA is TGCGCCAGCAGCCAAGATCGAGGACAGGCAGATACGCAGTATTTT. This sequence encodes CASSQDRGQADTQYF.

The chain has TRBV14 and TRBJ2-1, with a weak D call TRBD2 (6 bases). V shed 4 bases and J shed 4 bases, with 14 bases lying between them. The CDR3 has 15 amino acids. Germline V gives CDR1 SGHDN, CDR2 FVKESK. CDR3 nucleotides: TGTGCCAGCAGCCTCTTAGCGGTTAAATACAATGAGCAGTTCTTC. It is translated as CASSLLAVKYNEQFF.

The rearrangement uses TRBV5-1 and TRBJ2-3, with TRBD2 identical over 12 bases. V lost 2 bases and J lost 5; bases outside the gene matches: 6. CDR1 SGHRS and CDR2 YFSETQ come from the germline V gene. The CDR3 sequence is 16 residues long. Here the CDR3 reads CASSFLAGGPQDTQYF. CDR3 DNA: TGCGCCAGCAGCTTTCTAGCGGGAGGGCCCCAAGATACGCAGTATTTT.

In this sample, this clone turned up once. The chain has TRBV19 and TRBJ2-3; TRBD1 is a possible D gene (5 bases). Germline lookup yields CDR1 LNHDA and CDR2 SQIVND (reference sequence). CDR3 length equals 14 residues. Trimming removed 3 bases from V and 8 bases from J, with 15 bases in between. CDR3 in DNA: TGTGCCAGTAGTATGGACGGCTTAAGGGGTACGCAGTATTTT. As protein: CASSMDGLRGTQYF.

Here the CDR3 reads CASSDPWQGADGYTF. In DNA, the CDR3 is TGTGCCAGCAGCGACCCATGGCAGGGGGCGGATGGCTACACCTTC. V is TRBV9 and J is TRBJ1-2; TRBD1 agrees at 8 bases. The V gene's germline CDR1 is SGDLS and CDR2 YYNGEE. The junction had 10 bases not matched to a gene; V was cut back by 3 bases and J by 6 bases. The CDR3 is made up of 15 amino acids.

This chain joins TRBV2 and TRBJ2-6; D remains unclear. The germline V and J ends were trimmed by 7 bases and 1 base, with 5 bases remaining between them. This CDR3 region has 13 residues. Germline V gene lookup returns CDR1 SNHLY and CDR2 FYNNEI. The CDR3 DNA reads TGTGCCAGCATAGTATCTGGGGCCAACGTCCTGACTTTC. This sequence encodes CASIVSGANVLTF.

The rearrangement joins TRBV27 to TRBJ1-5; a possible D gene is TRBD1 (5 bases). V lost 5 bases to trimming and J lost 2 bases, with 10 bases between them. The CDR3 runs to 14 residues. Germline V lookup: CDR1 MNHEY, CDR2 SMNVEV (reference sequence). This CDR3 reads CASSRGMGNQPQHF. In nucleotides, the CDR3 is TGTGCCAGCAGTCGGGGGATGGGCAATCAGCCCCAGCATTTT.

V and J are TRBV5-5 and TRBJ2-1; TRBD2 is a possible D gene (5 bases). Between the trimmed V and J ends, which lost 0 bases and 0 bases, there was a span of 10 bases. From germline, CDR1 is SGHKS and CDR2 YYEKEE (reference sequence). This CDR3 comprises 16 residues. The CDR3 loop reads CASSLAGFTSYNEQFF. The CDR3 DNA reads TGTGCCAGCAGCTTGGCGGGGTTTACCTCCTACAATGAGCAGTTCTTC.

The chain has TRBV6-6 and TRBJ2-5; tentative D call: TRBD2 (6 bases). The CDR3 loop spans 15 amino acids. CDR1 is MNHNY and CDR2 is SVGAGI in the germline V gene (reference sequence). The ends were cut back, 5 bases at V and 2 bases at J, with 15 bases in the middle. CDR3: CASSRDFYPQETQYF. CDR3 sequence (DNA): TGTGCCAGCAGTCGGGACTTTTATCCACAAGAGACCCAGTACTTC.

The chain couples TRBV10-1 to TRBJ2-1; no clear D. V was clipped by 3 bases and J by 0 bases, with 9 bases between them. This CDR3 contains 15 residues. Germline loops: CDR1 WNHNN, CDR2 SYGVQD (reference sequence). The DNA of the CDR3 is TGCGCCAGCAGTGAAACAAGGAGCTCCTACAATGAGCAGTTCTTC. Its protein product is CASSETRSSYNEQFF.

The chain couples TRBV19 to TRBJ2-1; D is perhaps TRBD2 (6 bases). V lost 4 bases and J 0 bases, leaving 19 bases between the germline ends. The CDR3 length is 18 residues. Germline CDR1 reads LNHDA; CDR2 reads SQIVND (reference sequence). This chain's CDR3 is CASSRTQVAASSYNEQFF. CDR3 in DNA: TGTGCCAGTAGTAGAACCCAAGTAGCGGCAAGCTCCTACAATGAGCAGTTCTTC.

CDR3 nucleotides: TGTGCCAGCTCGGCGGGCCTGAACACTGAAGCTTTCTTT. Protein sequence: CASSAGLNTEAFF. V and J are TRBV25-1 and TRBJ1-1; D gene unclear. Germline V CDR1 and CDR2: MGHDK, SYGVNS. Trimming took 8 bases from V and 0 from J, leaving 10 bases between them. The CDR3 spans 13 residues.

CDR3 sequence (DNA): TGTGCCTGCCAACCAGGGGGCCATACCAATCAGCCCCAGCATTTT. Translated, it gives CACQPGGHTNQPQHF. The chain links TRBV30 to TRBJ1-5; 8 bases are shared with TRBD1. Looked up from germline, CDR1 is GTSNPN and CDR2 is SVGIG (reference sequence). The CDR3 covers 15 residues. With V trimmed by 6 bases and J by 3 bases, 10 bases remained unmatched.

This chain joins TRBV10-1 and TRBJ1-2; 9 bases map to TRBD1. In germline, CDR1 is WNHNN, CDR2 SYGVQD (reference sequence). With 11 bases clipped from V and 6 bases from J, the junction kept 13 bases outside the gene matches. This CDR3 contains 14 residues. The CDR3: CAGFPGQGYDGYTF. CDR3 nucleotides: TGCGCCGGCTTCCCTGGACAGGGGTATGATGGCTACACCTTC.

The chain's CDR3 is CATSPRQTGLGGEQYF. DNA for the CDR3: TGTGCCACCAGCCCCCGCCAAACGGGGTTGGGGGGTGAGCAGTACTTC. The genes are TRBV15 and TRBJ2-7; D is possibly TRBD2 (6 bases). The V end was cut by 5 bases, the J end by 7 bases, with 24 bases between. The CDR3 spans 16 residues. Germline values: CDR1 LNHNV, CDR2 YYDKDF (reference sequence).

The genes are TRBV7-9 and TRBJ2-3; 15 bases are shared with TRBD2. Trimming at V came to 7 bases and at J to 8 bases, leaving 10 bases not matched to a gene. There are 16 residues in the CDR3. Germline CDR1 SEHNR, CDR2 FQNEAQ (reference sequence). The DNA for the CDR3 is TGTGCCAGCACCCAGGGACTAGCGGGAGGTCAGGGTACGCAGTATTTT. Protein sequence: CASTQGLAGGQGTQYF.

The genes are TRBV5-1 and TRBJ2-7, with D unclear. The CDR3 runs to 13 residues. Germline loops: CDR1 SGHRS, CDR2 YFSETQ. V was pared by 1 base and J by 3 bases, with 8 bases between. CDR3 in amino acids: CASSLMVDYEQYF. CDR3 in DNA: TGCGCCAGCAGCTTGATGGTAGACTACGAGCAGTACTTC.